Sequencing of this TCR beta chain was carried out in a study of blood T cell repertoires in COVID-19. Overall study context: Nucleic acid was either cDNA or gDNA, and it came from T cells, B-cell-depleted T cells, or PBMCs.

In the original processing: Amplification of reference gene primers provided the estimated nucleated cell counts. The repertoire was sequenced with immunoSEQ multiplex PCR; TCRdb's copy has only in-frame clones and lacks some. From that table come the V and J calls and clone size; the DNA was used to work out D and trimming. The sample includes over 70,000 clones, about four fifths of them seen just once. Material for sequencing was peripheral blood. This TCR came from a man between 60 and 70 years old with acute or convalescent COVID-19.

The CDR3 sequence: CASSRPRQGSHEQYF. The CDR3 DNA follows: TGTGCCAGCAGTCGCCCCCGACAGGGAAGCCACGAGCAGTACTTC. This sequence joins TRBV28 and TRBJ2-7; the match to TRBD1 covers 7 bases. CDR3 size: 15 residues. The V segment lost 5 bases and the J segment 5 bases; nucleotides outside the gene matches: 12. Germline values: CDR1 MDHEN, CDR2 SYDVKM.